One sample yielded the 31 T cell receptor beta chains listed below, sequenced in a study of T cells after posttransplantation cyclophosphamide. A marrow graft followed busulfan-fludarabine conditioning, with cyclophosphamide on days +3 and +4. The repertoire was sequenced with immunoSEQ multiplex PCR; TCRdb's copy has only in-frame clones and lacks some. This sample has over 15,000 clones and no singletons, with around 0.56% in the ten largest. Sequencing was performed on PBMCs, taken after allogeneic stem cell transplant with posttransplant cyclophosphamide. The receptors here all came from a female patient aged 25-40 years who received an allogeneic stem cell transplant from a related donor, was CMV-positive, and had no GVHD. Some T cells may originate from the graft donor.

This clone was recorded at least ten times. This rearrangement joins TRBV7-6 to TRBJ1-1; D possibly corresponds to TRBD1 (5 bases). There are 12 residues in the CDR3. Per germline, CDR1 SGHVS and CDR2 FNYEAQ. Between the trimmed V and J ends, which lost 5 bases and 7 bases, there was a span of 11 bases. CDR3 sequence (DNA): TGTGCCAGCAGCCTCTGGAGGGGTGAAGCTTTCTTT. Its translation: CASSLWRGEAFF.

This clone was picked up many times. This chain connects TRBV5-1 to TRBJ2-7; 16 nucleotides agree with TRBD2. J gave up 5 bases and V 3 bases, and 11 bases lay outside the gene matches. This CDR3 is 18 amino acids long. Per the germline V gene, CDR1 is SGHRS and CDR2 is YFSETQ. The chain's CDR3 is CASSSAGLAGGRLHEQYF. The CDR3 region has the DNA TGCGCCAGCAGCTCCGCGGGACTAGCGGGAGGGCGTCTCCACGAGCAGTACTTC.

This clone was detected ten times or more. V and J are TRBV13 and TRBJ2-3; 12 bases are shared with TRBD2. V was pared by 2 bases and J by 0 bases, with 6 bases of the junction left unmatched. Germline values: CDR1 PRHDT, CDR2 FYEKMQ (reference sequence). The CDR3 loop spans 18 amino acids. This CDR3 is CASSLLAGGIGSTDTQYF. Here the CDR3 DNA reads TGTGCCAGCAGCTTACTAGCGGGAGGGATCGGAAGCACAGATACGCAGTATTTT.

This clone was seen many times. The rearrangement links TRBV10-2 to TRBJ2-2; 16 bases are a match to TRBD2. The germline CDR1 and CDR2 sequences are WSHSY and SAAADI. This CDR3 spans 19 amino acids. Trimming cost V 5 bases and J 3 bases; bases outside gene matches: 9. The CDR3 coding sequence is TGCGCCAGCAGTTTCGGGACTAGCGGGAGGGTGATTCACACCGGGGAGCTGTTTTTT. Translation: CASSFGTSGRVIHTGELFF.

In its sample, this clone was seen many times. For the CDR3, the DNA is TGCGCCAGCAGCTCCACTAGCGGGAGGGTCAGCTCCTACAATGAGCAGTTCTTC. Protein sequence: CASSSTSGRVSSYNEQFF. This sequence joins TRBV5-1 and TRBJ2-1; 13 nucleotides agree with TRBD2. The CDR3 has 18 residues. V shed 3 bases, J shed 0 bases, and the junction held 6 bases outside the gene matches. Germline V lookup: CDR1 SGHRS, CDR2 YFSETQ.

The chain joins TRBV27 to TRBJ1-6; D is ambiguous. V was pared by 5 bases and J by 2 bases, with 10 bases between. In germline, CDR1 is MNHEY, CDR2 SMNVEV (reference sequence). The length of the CDR3 is 15 residues. CDR3 protein: CASSLQVPYNSPLHF. For the CDR3, the DNA is TGTGCCAGCAGTCTCCAGGTCCCCTATAATTCACCCCTCCACTTT.

This clone was observed at least ten times. This sequence joins TRBV6-1 and TRBJ1-2; TRBD1 is a possible D gene (5 bases). V shed 4 bases and J shed 6 bases, with 15 bases lying between them. Germline lookup yields CDR1 MNHNS and CDR2 SASEGT. The CDR3 has 14 residues. This CDR3 is CASSVGFQGNGYTF. The CDR3 DNA reads TGTGCCAGCAGTGTAGGCTTCCAGGGCAATGGCTACACCTTC.

This clone was seen at least ten times. The chain uses TRBV18 and TRBJ2-3; 7 positions match TRBD1. Germline CDR1 is KGHSH and CDR2 is LQKENI. The CDR3 runs to 15 residues. Losses at the gene ends were 6 bases for V and 2 bases for J; bases not matched to a gene: 8. CDR3 protein: CASSPGQHHTDTQYF. The CDR3 DNA reads TGTGCCAGCTCGCCGGGACAGCACCACACAGATACGCAGTATTTT.

This clone has at least ten counts. The chain recombines TRBV2 with TRBJ1-2, with D tentatively TRBD1 (5 bases). The CDR3 runs to 13 residues. Trimming pared 3 bases from V and 2 bases from J, leaving 7 bases between. CDR1 and CDR2 from the germline V gene are SNHLY and FYNNEI. The CDR3 coding sequence is TGTGCCAGCAGTGATGGGGGGAACTATGGCTACACCTTC. It codes for CASSDGGNYGYTF.

At least ten counts were recorded for this clone. The chain combines TRBV15 with TRBJ2-5, with a tentative D call TRBD1 (5 bases). The CDR3 has 14 amino acids. V was cut by 0 bases and J by 5 bases, with 10 bases left in between. Germline CDR1 LNHNV, CDR2 YYDKDF (reference sequence). The CDR3 reads CATSRDRVDETQYF. CDR3 DNA sequence: TGTGCCACCAGCAGAGACAGGGTGGACGAGACCCAGTACTTC.

This clone was counted ten times or more. The rearrangement uses TRBV7-6 and TRBJ2-5; D may be TRBD2 (5 bases). Per the germline V gene, CDR1 is SGHVS and CDR2 is FNYEAQ. Deletions cut 6 bases from V and 1 base from J, with 9 bases between. The CDR3 is 13 residues long. The CDR3 is CASRRAFQETQYF. DNA of the CDR3: TGTGCCAGCAGGAGGGCGTTCCAAGAGACCCAGTACTTC.

This clone was seen ten or more times. The chain is built from TRBV10-3 and TRBJ2-3; D may be TRBD1 (6 bases). There are 14 residues in the CDR3. The germline gives CDR1 ENHRY, CDR2 SYGVKD. The V end was cut by 6 bases, the J end by 2 bases, with 12 bases between. The CDR3, as DNA: TGTGCCATCAGCACAGGGAAATCCACAGATACGCAGTATTTT. Translating gives CAISTGKSTDTQYF.

This clone came up many times. The genes are TRBV30 and TRBJ2-2; D remains ambiguous. Germline CDR1 reads GTSNPN; CDR2 reads SVGIG (reference sequence). Trimming left V 3 bases short and J 1 base short, with 3 bases between. The length of the CDR3 is 12 residues. CDR3 coding DNA: TGTGCCTGGAGCCAGAACACCGGGGAGCTGTTTTTT. The encoded protein is CAWSQNTGELFF.

This clone was observed many times. The V gene is TRBV7-2, the J gene TRBJ1-5; perhaps TRBD1 as D (5 bases). V gave up 5 bases and J gave up 5 bases, with 16 bases separating them. The germline V gene encodes CDR1 SGHTA and CDR2 FQGNSA. The length of the CDR3 is 15 residues. CDR3 sequence: CASSRERGGDQPQHF. The CDR3, as DNA: TGTGCCAGCAGCCGTGAGCGGGGCGGAGATCAGCCCCAGCATTTT.

This clone occurred many times. Possible read error: a much larger clone is one base away. The same CDR3 arises from other DNA sequences in this sample as well. The rearrangement uses TRBV10-2 and TRBJ2-7; 13 bases are shared with TRBD2. CDR3 size: 18 residues. Germline loops: CDR1 WSHSY, CDR2 SAAADI. With V trimmed by 1 base and J by 4 bases, 10 bases remained unmatched. The CDR3 nucleotides read TGCGCCAGCAGTGAGTTAGGACTAGCGGGAGTGGTCCCTTACGAGCAGTACTTC. This translates into CASSELGLAGVVPYEQYF.

This clone was detected ten times or more. The J gene is TRBJ2-7, the V gene TRBV11-2; tentative D call: TRBD2 (6 bases). The germline V gene has CDR1 SGHAT and CDR2 FQNNGV. The CDR3 runs to 15 residues. Deletions cut 5 bases from V and 2 bases from J, with 16 bases between. CDR3 nucleotides: TGTGCCAGCAGCCCTCCGGGACTGGGCCCCTACGAGCAGTACTTC. It is translated as CASSPPGLGPYEQYF.

This clone was observed at least ten times. The chain has TRBV5-1 and TRBJ2-7, with TRBD2 as a possible D gene (6 bases). The V gene lost 2 bases and the J gene lost 3 bases, with 18 bases spanning the gap. Looked up from germline, CDR1 is SGHRS and CDR2 is YFSETQ. The CDR3 consists of 16 residues. CDR3 nucleotide sequence: TGCGCCAGCAGCTTATTTCAGTGGCGGGGTAGCTACGAGCAGTACTTC. Residues: CASSLFQWRGSYEQYF. The full variable domain, its missing parts supplied by reference TRBV5-1 and TRBJ2-7, is KAGVTQTPRYLIKTRGQQVTLSCSPISGHRSVSWYQQTPGQGLQFLFEYFSETQRNKGNFPGRFSGRQFSNSRSEMNVSTLELGDSALYLCASSLFQWRGSYEQYFGPGTRLTVT.

In its sample, this clone was seen many times. The chain has TRBV5-5 and TRBJ1-1, with TRBD1 as a possible D gene (5 bases). The germline V and J ends were trimmed by 3 bases and 12 bases, with 12 bases remaining between them. The CDR3 sequence is 11 residues long. Germline V gene sequence: CDR1 SGHKS, CDR2 YYEKEE (reference sequence). The chain's CDR3 is CASSYFTGTFF. The CDR3 coding sequence is TGTGCCAGCAGCTATTTCACAGGTACTTTCTTT. Together with reference TRBV5-5 and TRBJ1-1, the CDR3 gives the full variable domain: DAGVTQSPTHLIKTRGQQVTLRCSPISGHKSVSWYQQVLGQGPQFIFQYYEKEERGRGNFPDRFSARQFPNYSSELNVNALLLGDSALYLCASSYFTGTFFGQGTRLTVV.

Many counts were recorded for this clone. The chain combines TRBV7-2 with TRBJ2-1, with 12 bases that match TRBD2. Per germline, CDR1 SGHTA and CDR2 FQGNSA. The V gene end was trimmed by 0 bases and the J gene end by 7 bases; junction bases not matched to a gene: 22. CDR3 length: 22 amino acids. CDR3 nucleotides: TGTGCCAGCAGCTTAGCCCCGAGACTAGCGGGAGTGTGGGGGACCTCCTGGAATGAGCAGTTCTTC. Amino acid sequence: CASSLAPRLAGVWGTSWNEQFF.

This clone counts as medium-sized. The chain is built from TRBV6-1 and TRBJ1-5, with unresolved D. Per the germline V gene, CDR1 is MNHNS and CDR2 is SASEGT. CDR3 length: 14 amino acids. V lost 4 bases and J lost 5, with 12 bases in between. The CDR3 nucleotides read TGTGCCAGCAGTGGACAACCGAGGGATCAGCCCCAGCATTTT. Amino acid sequence: CASSGQPRDQPQHF.

This clone was counted ten times or more. J is TRBJ1-1 and V is TRBV6-6; D is unclear. Germline V gene data show CDR1 as MNHNY and CDR2 as SVGAGI (reference sequence). Trimming took 0 bases from V and 5 from J, leaving 13 bases between them. The CDR3 has 15 residues. CDR3 sequence: CASSYSGPGGTEAFF. The CDR3, as DNA: TGTGCCAGCAGTTACTCAGGTCCAGGAGGTACTGAAGCTTTCTTT.

This clone was observed a few times. The V call is TRBV4-2, the J call TRBJ2-5, with no clear D. The J call may be faulty, since TRBJ2-7 better matches the DNA end. Germline loops: CDR1 LGHNA, CDR2 YNFKEQ. The CDR3 extends over 14 amino acids. As DNA, the CDR3 is TGTGCCAGCAGCCGTCTACTCGCCGACTACGAGCAGTACTTC. It specifies CASSRLLADYEQYF.

This clone has at least ten counts. The chain combines TRBV2 with TRBJ2-3; TRBD2 matches at 13 bases. Trimming cost V 1 base and J 2 bases; bases outside gene matches: 12. Germline CDR1 and CDR2: SNHLY and FYNNEI. This CDR3 region has 20 residues. CDR3 sequence: CASSEDGTSGITAFTDTQYF. DNA for the CDR3: TGTGCCAGCAGTGAAGACGGGACTAGCGGGATTACTGCCTTCACAGATACGCAGTATTTT.

This clone has at least ten counts. This chain connects TRBV2 to TRBJ2-7; 7 bases fit TRBD2. The length of the CDR3 is 15 residues. Germline assignment: CDR1 SNHLY and CDR2 FYNNEI. V was clipped by 4 bases and J by 1 base; unmatched bases: 7. CDR3 bases: TGTGCCAGCAGTGCTCTAGCGGATTTGTCCTACGAGCAGTACTTC. It translates to CASSALADLSYEQYF. The whole variable domain, remainder taken from reference TRBV2 and TRBJ2-7, is EPEVTQTPSHQVTQMGQEVILRCVPISNHLYFYWYRQILGQKVEFLVSFYNNEISEKSEIFDDQFSVERPDGSNFTLKIRSTKLEDSAMYFCASSALADLSYEQYFGPGTRLTVT.

This clone occurred many times. The chain couples TRBV2 to TRBJ1-5; D remains unclear. This CDR3 has 14 amino acids. The V gene's germline CDR1 is SNHLY and CDR2 FYNNEI. Trimming stripped 7 bases from V and 5 bases from J, with 15 bases between. The CDR3 region has the DNA TGTGCCAGCACCCTCGAGGATACCTATCAGCCCCAGCATTTT. Amino acids: CASTLEDTYQPQHF.

This clone came up many times. The CDR3 does not close with the conserved phenylalanine or tryptophan, likely indicating a read error. No DNA is shown, since the ends of the CDR3 on it are uncertain; the CDR3 is the one TCRdb lists. V is TRBV6-1 and J is TRBJ2-7; the table calls TRBD1, which could not be checked here. In germline, CDR1 is MNHNS, CDR2 SASEGT. The CDR3 numbers 13 amino acids, ends counted. The CDR3 loop reads CASSDGRDRDNFA.

This clone was counted many times. J is TRBJ1-5 and V is TRBV21-1. TRBV21-1 corresponds to a pseudogene. The CDR3 spans 14 residues. The CDR3: CASRWDFSNQPQHF. The DNA for the CDR3 is TGTGCCAGCAGATGGGACTTCTCCAATCAGCCCCAGCATTTT.

This clone was detected ten times or more. The genes are TRBV5-1 and TRBJ1-2; TRBD1 aligns across 9 bases. In germline, CDR1 is SGHRS, CDR2 YFSETQ. With V trimmed by 4 bases and J by 4 bases, 8 bases remained unmatched. The CDR3 runs to 15 residues. CDR3 sequence (DNA): TGCGCCAGCAGCACCGGACAGGGGACGGTCTATGGCTACACCTTC. Translating it yields CASSTGQGTVYGYTF.

The sample holds many counts of this clone. The chain links TRBV28 to TRBJ2-5, with 12 bases identical to TRBD1. With V trimmed by 3 bases and J by 3 bases, 8 bases remained unmatched. Germline V gene lookup returns CDR1 MDHEN and CDR2 SYDVKM. This CDR3 is 17 amino acids long. The CDR3 sequence: CASSFPGQGASKETQYF. The CDR3 region has the DNA TGTGCCAGCAGTTTTCCGGGACAGGGGGCTTCCAAAGAGACCCAGTACTTC.

At least ten counts were recorded for this clone. This chain links TRBV2 with TRBJ2-5; tentative D call: TRBD1 (5 bases). Trimming cost V 4 bases and J 5 bases, with 11 bases left between them. Germline-derived CDR1 and CDR2 are SNHLY and FYNNEI. This CDR3 contains 13 residues. The CDR3 is CASSAGQGETQYF. CDR3 DNA sequence: TGTGCCAGCAGTGCCGGACAAGGGGAGACCCAGTACTTC.

This clone was recorded many times. This chain links TRBV27 with TRBJ2-1; D is undetermined. The CDR3 sequence is 17 residues long. The V gene lost 1 base and the J gene lost 3 bases, with 16 bases spanning the gap. The germline V gene encodes CDR1 MNHEY and CDR2 SMNVEV (reference sequence). The CDR3 is CASSLYTRPGRYNEQFF. The CDR3 DNA follows: TGTGCCAGCAGTTTATACACAAGGCCGGGTCGCTACAATGAGCAGTTCTTC.